Below, 26 T cell receptor beta chains from the same sample are listed, as sequenced in a study of blood T cell repertoires in COVID-19. Profiled with immunoSEQ multiplex PCR; TCRdb holds only in-frame clones, not every one. Here the sample spans about 170,000 clones, about four fifths being singletons. The sequenced sample consisted of peripheral blood. These receptors came from a woman aged 80 or over with acute or convalescent COVID-19.

The genes are TRBV29-1 and TRBJ2-1; 9 bases are a match to TRBD2. The junction had 6 bases not matched to a gene; V was cut back by 6 bases and J by 3 bases. CDR3 length: 14 residues. The germline CDR1 and CDR2 sequences are SQVTM and ANQGSEA. The DNA of the CDR3 is TGCAGCGTGTCCGGGACTAGCAGCTACAATGAGCAGTTCTTC. It yields the protein CSVSGTSSYNEQFF.

This sequence joins TRBV7-2 and TRBJ2-1; 11 positions match TRBD2. J was trimmed by 2 bases and V by 2 bases; bases with no gene match: 8. This CDR3 is built from 18 residues. Germline V gene data show CDR1 as SGHTA and CDR2 as FQGNSA. For the CDR3, the DNA is TGTGCCAGCAGCTTAAGCGCTAGCGGGGGGTCCCCCTACAATGAGCAGTTCTTC. It translates to CASSLSASGGSPYNEQFF.

The gene calls are TRBV10-3 and TRBJ1-4; TRBD1 matches at 8 bases. The CDR3 extends over 14 amino acids. Germline assignment: CDR1 ENHRY and CDR2 SYGVKD. J gave up 3 bases and V 5 bases, and 2 bases lay outside the gene matches. CDR3: CAISPGQANEKLFF. Written as DNA, the CDR3 is TGTGCCATCAGTCCGGGACAGGCTAATGAAAAACTGTTTTTT.

This chain uses TRBV6-1 with TRBJ1-4; D gene unclear. The CDR3 loop spans 15 amino acids. Germline CDR1 MNHNS, CDR2 SASEGT. Trimming took off 7 bases at V and 5 bases at J, with 17 bases between the two ends. CDR3 protein: CASNQNGSPNEKLFF. The DNA for the CDR3 is TGTGCCAGCAACCAGAATGGTAGCCCCAATGAAAAACTGTTTTTT.

This sequence joins TRBV5-1 and TRBJ1-2, with D tentatively TRBD1 (6 bases). The V gene's germline CDR1 is SGHRS and CDR2 YFSETQ. The CDR3 runs 15 residues. The V and J ends lost 6 bases and 6 bases respectively, with 21 bases between them. CDR3 sequence reads: CASTRTGFGGNGYTF. The DNA for the CDR3 is TGCGCCAGCACCCGAACAGGGTTTGGAGGAAATGGCTACACCTTC.

The V and J genes are TRBV2 and TRBJ2-5; D gene ambiguous. V was pared by 4 bases and J by 2 bases, with 8 bases between. The germline V gene encodes CDR1 SNHLY and CDR2 FYNNEI. The CDR3 has 13 amino acids. The CDR3 loop is CASSGYGQETQYF. The CDR3 bases are TGTGCCAGCAGTGGATACGGTCAAGAGACCCAGTACTTC. Full variable domain (remainder filled in from reference TRBV2 and TRBJ2-5): EPEVTQTPSHQVTQMGQEVILRCVPISNHLYFYWYRQILGQKVEFLVSFYNNEISEKSEIFDDQFSVERPDGSNFTLKIRSTKLEDSAMYFCASSGYGQETQYFGPGTRLLVL.

The genes are TRBV6-2 or TRBV6-3 and TRBJ1-5; D gene uncertain. V was clipped by 2 bases and J by 4 bases, with 15 bases between them. This CDR3 comprises 16 residues. Per the germline V gene, CDR1 is MNHEY and CDR2 is SVGEGT. The CDR3 region has the DNA TGTGCCAGCAGTTACGGTGTCTTTCCGGGGAATCAGCCCCAGCATTTT. This translates into CASSYGVFPGNQPQHF.

The CDR3 sequence: CASSLGSSGRVGETQYF. CDR3 nucleotide sequence: TGTGCCAGCAGCTTAGGTTCTAGCGGGAGGGTCGGGGAGACCCAGTACTTC. The V and J genes are TRBV11-2 and TRBJ2-5; the match to TRBD2 covers 12 bases. Per the germline V gene, CDR1 is SGHAT and CDR2 is FQNNGV. The V and J ends lost 1 base and 5 bases, in that order; junction bases with no gene match: 8. This CDR3 is 17 amino acids long.

The rearrangement joins TRBV30 to TRBJ1-6; TRBD1 agrees at 8 bases. Germline CDR1 reads GTSNPN; CDR2 reads SVGIG (reference sequence). After removal of 2 bases from V and 6 bases from J, the junction contained 12 bases not matched to a gene. This CDR3 has 17 amino acids. The CDR3 DNA follows: TGTGCCTGGAGTCGAGACAGGGGTGGTCCCGGTAATTCACCCCTCCACTTT. Residues: CAWSRDRGGPGNSPLHF. Full variable domain (rest looked up from reference TRBV30 and TRBJ1-6): SQTIHQWPATLVQPVGSPLSLECTVEGTSNPNLYWYRQAAGRGLQLLFYSVGIGQISSEVPQNLSASRPQDRQFILSSKKLLLSDSGFYLCAWSRDRGGPGNSPLHFGNGTRLTVT.

This CDR3 is CASNLDRAAYNEQFF. For the CDR3, the DNA is TGTGCCAGCAACCTTGACAGGGCTGCTTACAATGAGCAGTTCTTC. The chain combines TRBV2 with TRBJ2-1; TRBD1 matches at 7 bases. CDR1 is SNHLY, CDR2 FYNNEI, per germline. The length of the CDR3 is 15 residues. The junction had 10 bases not matched to a gene; V was cut back by 7 bases and J by 4 bases.

J is TRBJ2-1 and V is TRBV10-2, with 8 bases identical to TRBD1. The V segment lost 6 bases and the J segment 3 bases; nucleotides outside the gene matches: 10. CDR1 is WSHSY and CDR2 is SAAADI in the germline V gene. CDR3 length: 16 amino acids. The CDR3 DNA sequence: TGCGCCAGCAGCCAGGGACAGGTGGGGCTCTACAATGAGCAGTTCTTC. Amino acids: CASSQGQVGLYNEQFF.

This clone appeared once. The CDR3 coding sequence is TGTGCCAGCAGCCCCGACAGGGCCCGCCAAGGTACCCAGTACTTC. Its translation is CASSPDRARQGTQYF. The J gene is TRBJ2-5, the V gene TRBV11-1; TRBD1 aligns across 7 bases. Losses at the gene ends were 5 bases for V and 8 bases for J; bases not matched to a gene: 14. The CDR3 consists of 15 residues. CDR1 is SGHAT, CDR2 FQDESV, per germline (reference sequence).

The rearrangement uses TRBV10-3 and TRBJ2-7, with 9 positions matching TRBD1. The CDR3 loop spans 13 amino acids. The trim removed 8 bases at V and 5 bases at J, leaving 7 bases unmatched. Per the germline V gene, CDR1 is ENHRY and CDR2 is SYGVKD. The CDR3 DNA reads as TGTGCCATCCGGGACAGGGTGAAGAACGAGCAGTACTTC. It codes for CAIRDRVKNEQYF.

V is TRBV27 and J is TRBJ2-7; a weak D match, TRBD1 (6 bases). Germline values: CDR1 MNHEY, CDR2 SMNVEV (reference sequence). The CDR3 runs 13 residues. Trimming took off 8 bases at V and 3 bases at J, with 14 bases between the two ends. The CDR3 DNA follows: TGTGCCAGCGGTAACAGGGCCTTCTACGAGCAGTACTTC. Translated: CASGNRAFYEQYF.

The chain combines TRBV19 with TRBJ1-1; D gene ambiguous. The CDR3 length is 14 residues. Per germline, CDR1 LNHDA and CDR2 SQIVND (reference sequence). Deletions cut 5 bases from V and 2 bases from J, with 12 bases between. As DNA, the CDR3 is TGTGCCAGTAGTTCCCGGGAGCATAACACTGAAGCTTTCTTT. Translation gives CASSSREHNTEAFF.

The chain combines TRBV18 with TRBJ1-1; a possible D gene is TRBD1 (5 bases). Trimming removed 0 bases at V and 3 bases at J, with 8 bases between. This CDR3 is 14 amino acids long. The germline gives CDR1 KGHSH, CDR2 LQKENI. Written as DNA, the CDR3 is TGTGCCAGCTCACCACCATCCAGGGACACTGAAGCTTTCTTT. Translating it yields CASSPPSRDTEAFF.

J is TRBJ2-2 and V is TRBV6-5; a weak D match, TRBD1 (5 bases). From germline, CDR1 is MNHEY and CDR2 SVGAGI. V was pared by 6 bases and J by 3 bases, with 11 bases between. The CDR3 runs 14 residues. This CDR3 is CASSQGTDTGELFF. The DNA of the CDR3 is TGTGCCAGCAGCCAGGGAACGGACACCGGGGAGCTGTTTTTT.

The chain employs TRBV30 and TRBJ2-1, with 8 bases matching TRBD2. The CDR3 is 15 residues long. Per germline, CDR1 GTSNPN and CDR2 SVGIG (reference sequence). Unmatched junction bases numbered 15, after V lost 5 bases and J lost 9 bases. The CDR3 DNA sequence: TGTGCCTGGGACCCCGGGACTAGTTTGATATCTGAGCAGTTCTTC. Residues: CAWDPGTSLISEQFF.

The chain employs TRBV3-1 (or the pseudogene TRBV3-2) and TRBJ1-1; D gene ambiguous. Germline assignment: CDR1 LGHDT and CDR2 YNNKEL (reference sequence). The ends were cut back, 3 bases at V and 1 base at J, with 9 bases in the middle. The CDR3 has 14 residues. CDR3: CASSHSARNTEAFF. DNA for the CDR3: TGTGCCAGCAGCCACAGTGCAAGGAACACTGAAGCTTTCTTT.

J is TRBJ2-5 and V is TRBV19, with 11 bases that match TRBD2. CDR3 size: 15 residues. V was clipped by 3 bases and J by 5 bases; unmatched bases: 5. CDR1 LNHDA and CDR2 SQIVND come from the germline V gene (reference sequence). The CDR3 sequence is CASSMSLAGAETQYF. The CDR3 DNA sequence: TGTGCCAGTAGTATGTCACTAGCGGGGGCTGAGACCCAGTACTTC.

This clone was recorded once. The chain employs TRBV5-1 and TRBJ2-7, with TRBD2 matching over 7 bases. J was trimmed by 7 bases and V by 4 bases; bases with no gene match: 5. Germline CDR1 SGHRS, CDR2 YFSETQ. This CDR3 spans 12 amino acids. CDR3 DNA: TGCGCCAGCAGCCAAGGGGAGGGGGAGCAGTACTTC. Encoded protein: CASSQGEGEQYF.

This sequence joins TRBV15 and TRBJ1-4; D may be TRBD1 (6 bases). Trimming removed 3 bases at V and 8 bases at J, with 13 bases between. Germline V gives CDR1 LNHNV, CDR2 YYDKDF (reference sequence). This CDR3 is built from 14 residues. The CDR3 spells CATSSGLTGEKLFF. The CDR3, as DNA: TGTGCCACCAGCAGTGGGTTGACAGGAGAAAAACTGTTTTTT.

Concerning this clone itself: The same CDR3 also results from other DNA sequences found in this sample. J is TRBJ2-7 and V is TRBV7-9; D uncertain. V dropped 3 bases and J dropped 7 bases, with 13 bases sitting between them. This CDR3 spans 13 amino acids. The germline gives CDR1 SEHNR, CDR2 FQNEAQ (reference sequence). The CDR3 DNA reads as TGTGCCAGCAGCTTGGGTCCCGACTGGGAGCAGTACTTC. Its translation is CASSLGPDWEQYF.

This clone appeared a few times. The rearrangement joins TRBV5-1 to TRBJ2-7; 7 positions match TRBD1. V lost 4 bases and J lost 3; bases outside the gene matches: 7. Per germline, CDR1 SGHRS and CDR2 YFSETQ. The CDR3 runs 14 residues. As DNA, the CDR3 is TGCGCCAGCAGCGGCCGGACAGGAGACTACGAGCAGTACTTC. Amino acid sequence: CASSGRTGDYEQYF.

The sample holds a few counts of this clone. V usage is TRBV11-1 and J usage is TRBJ2-6, with D possibly TRBD2 on 5 matching bases. The CDR3 runs to 16 residues. Germline V gene lookup returns CDR1 SGHAT and CDR2 FQDESV (reference sequence). Trimming took 1 base from V and 1 from J, leaving 8 bases between them. The CDR3 reads CASSLESGSGANVLTF. Written as DNA, the CDR3 is TGTGCCAGCAGCTTAGAATCGGGGTCTGGGGCCAACGTCCTGACTTTC. The whole variable domain, remainder taken from reference TRBV11-1 and TRBJ2-6, is EAEVAQSPRYKITEKSQAVAFWCDPISGHATLYWYRQILGQGPELLVQFQDESVVDDSQLPKDRFSAERLKGVDSTLKIQPAELGDSAMYLCASSLESGSGANVLTFGAGSRLTVL.

The chain uses TRBV9 and TRBJ1-3; no reliable D call. Germline assignment: CDR1 SGDLS and CDR2 YYNGEE. This CDR3 has 17 residues. V was shortened by 2 bases and J by 1 base, with 16 bases between the two germline ends. In nucleotides, the CDR3 is TGTGCCAGCAGCGTCGGCGGGCTGGTTCCTTCTGGAAACACCATATATTTT. Translation: CASSVGGLVPSGNTIYF.